One and the same sample provided the 21 T cell receptor beta chains below, sequenced in a study of blood T cell repertoires in COVID-19. The assay was immunoSEQ multiplex PCR, and TCRdb's table has in-frame clones only and misses some. The sample includes fewer than 100,000 clones, more than 70% of them seen just once. Sample: peripheral blood. All receptors come from a man in his 70s with acute or convalescent COVID-19.

This clone was seen more than once but under ten times. CDR3 loop: CASSRQENTEAFF. CDR3 bases: TGTGCCAGCAGCCGACAAGAGAACACTGAAGCTTTCTTT. The chain employs TRBV4-2 and TRBJ1-1; unclear D gene. V lost 4 bases to trimming and J lost 1 base, with 7 bases between them. The CDR3 extends over 13 amino acids. The germline V gene has CDR1 LGHNA and CDR2 YNFKEQ.

The CDR3 region is CASSLPSGYSGNTIYF. CDR3 bases: TGTGCCAGCAGTCTCCCTTCGGGATACTCTGGAAACACCATATATTTT. This sequence joins TRBV28 and TRBJ1-3, with D unclear. CDR3 length: 16 residues. The V end lost 5 bases, the J end lost 0 bases, and 14 bases lay between the germline ends. Germline CDR1 reads MDHEN; CDR2 reads SYDVKM. Complete variable domain (other parts from reference TRBV28 and TRBJ1-3): DVKVTQSSRYLVKRTGEKVFLECVQDMDHENMFWYRQDPGLGLRLIYFSYDVKMKEKGDIPEGYSVSREKKERFSLILESASTNQTSMYLCASSLPSGYSGNTIYFGEGSWLTVV.

The chain carries TRBV19 and TRBJ2-7, with D possibly TRBD2 on 6 matching bases. In germline, CDR1 is LNHDA, CDR2 SQIVND (reference sequence). The CDR3 has 15 amino acids. Trimming pared 5 bases from V and 3 bases from J, leaving 17 bases between. CDR3 sequence (DNA): TGTGCCAGTAGTCCCGGAGGAGGGGTTCTCTACGAGCAGTACTTC. This encodes CASSPGGGVLYEQYF.

V is TRBV30 and J is TRBJ1-5; D perhaps matches TRBD1 (5 bases). V lost 0 bases and J lost 5, with 17 bases in between. CDR3 size: 16 residues. Germline V gene lookup returns CDR1 GTSNPN and CDR2 SVGIG (reference sequence). The CDR3 spells CAWSVTEGLFDQPQHF. CDR3 bases: TGTGCCTGGAGTGTGACGGAGGGACTCTTCGATCAGCCCCAGCATTTT.

V gene TRBV27 combines with J gene TRBJ2-3; 7 bases are a match to TRBD2. The CDR3 contains 18 residues. CDR1 MNHEY and CDR2 SMNVEV come from the germline V gene (reference sequence). V shed 5 bases and J 3 bases; nucleotides not matched to a gene: 17. The CDR3 loop is CASSLRSTSLRVTDTQYF. The CDR3 nucleotides are TGTGCCAGCAGTCTCCGCTCGACTAGCCTCAGAGTTACAGATACGCAGTATTTT.

The CDR3 loop is CASRPTGGAKTQYF. The CDR3, as DNA: TGTGCCAGCAGGCCGACAGGGGGCGCAAAGACCCAGTACTTC. The chain employs TRBV6-5 and TRBJ2-5; 10 bases match TRBD1. V shed 6 bases and J 6 bases; nucleotides not matched to a gene: 7. This CDR3 contains 14 residues. The germline V gene has CDR1 MNHEY and CDR2 SVGAGI.

This clone is categorized as medium-sized. This chain joins TRBV5-1 and TRBJ1-3; TRBD1 is a possible D gene (5 bases). The CDR3 is 16 residues long. V lost 0 bases and J lost 0, with 10 bases in between. Germline values: CDR1 SGHRS, CDR2 YFSETQ. CDR3 region: CASSLDAQVSGNTIYF. In DNA form, the CDR3 reads TGCGCCAGCAGCTTGGACGCACAGGTCTCTGGAAACACCATATATTTT.

The chain employs TRBV6-5 and TRBJ1-2; D unresolved. Germline CDR1 MNHEY, CDR2 SVGAGI. Deletions cut 6 bases from V and 0 bases from J, with 8 bases between. This CDR3 is built from 13 residues. As DNA, the CDR3 is TGTGCCAGCAGAAGTAGTGCTAACTATGGCTACACCTTC. Translation: CASRSSANYGYTF.

This chain connects TRBV6-5 to TRBJ1-2; 7 nucleotides align to TRBD1. V dropped 4 bases and J dropped 4; count of bases not matched to a gene: 9. The germline V gene encodes CDR1 MNHEY and CDR2 SVGAGI. This CDR3 is built from 15 residues. The CDR3 region has the DNA TGTGCCAGCAGTTCCGGACAGGTTGGGGGCTATGGCTACACCTTC. Its translation: CASSSGQVGGYGYTF.

The V and J genes are TRBV5-4 and TRBJ2-4; TRBD1 matches at 7 bases. Germline V CDR1 and CDR2: SGHNT, YYREEE (reference sequence). The CDR3 spans 15 residues. V lost 1 base, J lost 3 bases, and 4 bases stayed unmatched. The CDR3 protein is CASSLTGDGKNIQYF. In nucleotides, the CDR3 is TGTGCCAGCAGCTTGACAGGGGACGGCAAAAACATTCAGTACTTC.

This clone has just one count. The V call is TRBV24-1, the J call TRBJ2-1; TRBD2 matches at 12 bases. V was pared by 4 bases and J by 5 bases, with 8 bases of the junction left unmatched. This CDR3 spans 17 amino acids. The germline V gene encodes CDR1 KGHDR and CDR2 SFDVKD. CDR3 nucleotides: TGTGCCACCAGTGACTCCTCTCTAGCGGGAGGGAACAATGAGCAGTTCTTC. Amino acids: CATSDSSLAGGNNEQFF.

The chain couples TRBV19 to TRBJ2-5; the D is unclear. This CDR3 is built from 14 residues. Germline V gene sequence: CDR1 LNHDA, CDR2 SQIVND (reference sequence). Between the trimmed V and J ends, which lost 5 bases and 1 base, there was a span of 11 bases. The CDR3 DNA follows: TGTGCCAGTAGTCCCCTTGACTCCCAAGAGACCCAGTACTTC. This encodes CASSPLDSQETQYF.

This sequence joins TRBV7-8 and TRBJ2-7; tentatively, D is TRBD2 (6 bases). Germline V gene sequence: CDR1 SGHVS, CDR2 FQNEAQ. V lost 3 bases, J lost 9 bases, and 27 bases lay in between. This CDR3 is 17 amino acids long. This CDR3 reads CASSLEGLGDFYVGQYF. The CDR3 region has the DNA TGTGCCAGCAGCTTGGAGGGGTTGGGGGACTTCTACGTTGGGCAGTACTTC.

J is TRBJ2-7 and V is TRBV5-6; a possible D gene is TRBD2 (6 bases). V was cut by 4 bases and J by 2 bases, with 22 bases left in between. The germline V gene encodes CDR1 SGHDT and CDR2 YYEEEE. This CDR3 contains 17 residues. In DNA, the CDR3 is TGTGCCAGCAGCCCATTATCCGGGCTAGCGTCGACCTACGAGCAGTACTTC. Amino acid sequence: CASSPLSGLASTYEQYF.

The chain employs TRBV9 and TRBJ1-1; 7 bases line up with TRBD1. The CDR3 is 16 residues long. V shed 0 bases and J 0 bases; nucleotides not matched to a gene: 5. CDR1 is SGDLS, CDR2 YYNGEE, per germline. In nucleotides, the CDR3 is TGTGCCAGCAGCGTAGCTTTCGACAGGGTGAACACTGAAGCTTTCTTT. Translating it yields CASSVAFDRVNTEAFF.

The V call is TRBV30, the J call TRBJ2-7; 11 bases match TRBD2. CDR3 length equals 17 residues. Germline CDR1 reads GTSNPN; CDR2 reads SVGIG (reference sequence). Germline trimming cut 1 base from V and 2 bases from J; bases unmatched to any gene: 10. DNA of the CDR3: TGTGCCTGGAGTGCCGGGACTAGCGGCGACCTCGCCTACGAGCAGTACTTC. Translation: CAWSAGTSGDLAYEQYF.

This clone has just a few counts. The V call is TRBV6-1, the J call TRBJ1-1; tentative D call: TRBD1 (5 bases). The V end lost 2 bases, the J end lost 4 bases, and 11 bases lay between the germline ends. This CDR3 comprises 14 residues. Per the germline V gene, CDR1 is MNHNS and CDR2 is SASEGT. The CDR3 DNA reads as TGTGCCAGCAGTGAATGGGCAGGGTCCACTGAAGCTTTCTTT. It encodes CASSEWAGSTEAFF.

This chain uses TRBV6-5 with TRBJ2-7; 10 positions match TRBD1. With V trimmed by 4 bases and J by 2 bases, 8 bases remained unmatched. The CDR3 runs to 16 residues. The germline V gene encodes CDR1 MNHEY and CDR2 SVGAGI. The CDR3 spells CASSWEPTGGAYEQYF. The CDR3 coding sequence is TGTGCCAGCAGTTGGGAACCGACAGGGGGCGCCTACGAGCAGTACTTC.

CDR3 loop: CAWSTQVSNQPQHF. The CDR3 nucleotides are TGTGCCTGGAGTACGCAGGTTAGCAATCAGCCCCAGCATTTT. The chain joins TRBV30 to TRBJ1-5; D call uncertain. V was trimmed by 2 bases and J by 0 bases, leaving 8 bases between them. CDR1 is GTSNPN, CDR2 SVGIG, per germline (reference sequence). This CDR3 is built from 14 residues. The entire variable domain, with the rest obtained from reference TRBV30 and TRBJ1-5, is as follows: SQTIHQWPATLVQPVGSPLSLECTVEGTSNPNLYWYRQAAGRGLQLLFYSVGIGQISSEVPQNLSASRPQDRQFILSSKKLLLSDSGFYLCAWSTQVSNQPQHFGDGTRLSIL.

This chain joins TRBV27 and TRBJ1-2; 8 positions agree with TRBD1. The germline V gene has CDR1 MNHEY and CDR2 SMNVEV (reference sequence). The CDR3 has 16 amino acids. The V segment lost 4 bases and the J segment 1 base; nucleotides outside the gene matches: 8. CDR3 region: CASSSRQGQSNYGYTF. The CDR3 DNA follows: TGTGCCAGCAGTTCCCGACAGGGGCAAAGTAACTATGGCTACACCTTC.

The chain has TRBV28 and TRBJ2-5; D is perhaps TRBD2 (7 bases). With 6 bases removed from V and 6 bases from J, the gap between germline ends came to 14 bases. The germline V gene has CDR1 MDHEN and CDR2 SYDVKM. This CDR3 comprises 13 residues. CDR3 sequence reads: CASSLGGGKTQYF. The CDR3 coding sequence is TGTGCCAGCAGCTTAGGGGGGGGAAAGACCCAGTACTTC.